The sequence of this TCR beta chain was determined in a study of T cells in narcolepsy. Overall study: Patients with NT1 or NT2 and healthy control donors were enrolled.

Repertoires were generated with immunoSEQ multiplex PCR, while TCRdb's copy carries only in-frame clones and drops some. The table has fewer than 30,000 clones, more than 80% seen once. As for this clone: Its specificity is unknown.

Study results and caveats: Reportedly, autoreactive clonotypes were serially detected in patients' blood but not controls'. Some memory CD4+ repertoires had no autoreactive clone sequences. Same-patient CSF and blood CD4+ T cell clonotypes included HCRT-specific and TRIB2-specific autoreactive ones.

Trimming removed 4 bases from V and 0 bases from J; junction bases left unmatched: 8. Germline CDR1 and CDR2: SGHRS and YFSETQ. CDR3 size: 16 residues. This rearrangement joins TRBV5-1 to TRBJ2-7; 9 bases agree with TRBD1. The clonotype was recovered from a human donor with narcolepsy. Material for sequencing was CD45RA- memory CD4+ T cells from PBMCs. CDR3 coding DNA: TGCGCCAGCAGCCCCATAGGACAGGGGAGCTCCTACGAGCAGTACTTC. Protein: CASSPIGQGSSYEQYF.